This entry is about one T cell receptor beta chain. The antigen is unknown. The data originate from a study of shared clonotypes between healthy human individuals. Profiled with immunoSEQ multiplex PCR; TCRdb holds only in-frame clones, not every one. Here the sample spans 2 million to 2.5 million clones, 90% to 95% being singletons. Findings and limits, study-wide: At large depth, rarefaction still showed sorted-subset sequencing to be incomplete. Researchers sampled only blood; tissue repertoires likely differ. Non-shared clonotypes showed lower generation probabilities than clonotypes common to all four donors. Roughly 5% was the fraction of naive CD4 clonotypes found shared across several donors.

The junction had 5 bases not matched to a gene; V was cut back by 4 bases and J by 4 bases. CDR1 SGHDT and CDR2 YYEEEE come from the germline V gene. The CDR3 totals 14 residues. This chain connects TRBV5-6 to TRBJ1-2; 9 nucleotides line up with TRBD1. The clonotype originates from a man aged 18 to 30 in good health. Some clones in this sample may be carry-over from other donors' samples. Sequenced: naive CD4+ T cells from PBMCs. The subset was: CD45RA+ positively selected. The CDR3 sequence: CASSGWTGAYGYTF. The DNA for the CDR3 is TGTGCCAGCAGCGGATGGACAGGGGCCTATGGCTACACCTTC.